This TCR beta chain is drawn from a study of early T cells in non-severe SARS-CoV-2 infection (dated by TCRdb to about 2021). At the level of the whole study: TCR sequencing used bulk RNA from unsorted whole blood, so alpha and beta chains could not be paired. Overall study results and their limits: VDJdb matching was skewed toward anti-spike CD8 responses, so virus-specific expansions were likely underestimated and private and CD4 specificities were missed.

This clonotype was detected only a few times. What antigen it recognizes has not been identified. No much larger clone exists at a distance of one base, and base qualities are not known. Library generation was performed with 5' RACE. Instrument on record: NextSeq 500. In the TCR library protocol, unique molecular identifiers were attached to individual cDNA molecules to correct for PCR bias and sequencing error. Sequencing covered both TCR alpha and beta chains, and within each sample the abundances of alpha and beta sequences were tightly co-correlated. On the authors' methods: Decombinator V4 was used to annotate the V gene, J gene and CDR3 of the TCR sequences. TCRs were defined as expanded if a significant change between any two time points was detected under a Poisson model with p below 0.0001. Abundances of TCRs were expressed as counts per million after normalisation to the total number of TCRs sequenced in each sample. TRAV1-2 paired with TRAJ12, TRAJ20 or TRAJ33 defined MAIT TCRs, while TRAV10 paired with TRAJ18 defined iNKT TCRs. VDJdb, accessed on 1 November 2021, was searched for TCRs annotated for CMV, EBV and SARS-CoV-2, and TCRs annotated for more than one antigen were excluded. TCRdb reanalyzed the raw reads on its own, using fastp at Q25 for trimming and MiXCR for clone calling, and kept in-frame beta chains. Rows are unified per CDR3 protein, each entry keeping the most common DNA and genes. These V and J calls derive from TCRdb rather than the authors' analysis. The sample yields 60,000 to 70,000 distinct CDR3 sequences; approximately 6% were counted once. The ten largest account for 3.4% of the sample.

CDR1 and CDR2 (LGHNA, YNFKEQ) derive from the germline V gene. The CDR3 measures 15 amino acids from cysteine to phenylalanine. Only CDR3 DNA remains: 45 bases, in frame from the first base. Trimming removed 0 bases from V and 4 bases from J, leaving 12 bases between the germline ends. The study was a case-control design nested within a healthcare worker cohort in London, UK, with weekly nasopharyngeal swab PCR tests and blood sampling. Healthcare workers were recruited between 23 and 31 March 2020, during the week of the UK lockdown, and were followed weekly for up to roughly 16 weeks. This chain is built from TRBV4-2 and TRBJ1-1; TRBD1 might be the D gene, on 5 matching bases. The material sequenced was whole blood, taken at baseline. The clonotype was recovered from an adult who was a healthcare worker with PCR-confirmed SARS-CoV-2 infection or an uninfected control (not recorded which). The CDR3 has the sequence CASSQESRAGTEAFF. The nucleotides are TGTGCCAGCAGCCAAGAAAGCAGGGCGGGCACTGAAGCTTTCTTT.